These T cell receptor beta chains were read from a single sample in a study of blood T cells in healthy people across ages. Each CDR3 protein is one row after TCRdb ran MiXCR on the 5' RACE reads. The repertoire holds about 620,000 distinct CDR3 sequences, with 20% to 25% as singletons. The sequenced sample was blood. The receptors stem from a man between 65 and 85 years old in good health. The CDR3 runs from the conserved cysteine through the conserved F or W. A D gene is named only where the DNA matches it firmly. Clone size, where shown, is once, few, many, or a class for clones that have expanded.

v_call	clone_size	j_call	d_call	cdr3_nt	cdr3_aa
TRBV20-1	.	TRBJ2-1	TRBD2	TGCAGTGGGGCGCGGCTAGCGGGAGATAATGAGCAGTTCTTC	CSGARLAGDNEQFF
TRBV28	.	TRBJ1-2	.	TGTGCCAGCAGTGACGACAGACCCTATGGCTACACCTTC	CASSDDRPYGYTF
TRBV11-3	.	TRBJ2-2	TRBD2	TGTGCCAGCAGCTTATCTGGGACTAGTCCCGGGGAGCTGTTTTTT	CASSLSGTSPGELFF
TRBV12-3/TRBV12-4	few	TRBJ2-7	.	TGTGCCAGCAGTTTAGCGCCGGTCGGGAGCTCCTACGAGCAGTACTTC	CASSLAPVGSSYEQYF
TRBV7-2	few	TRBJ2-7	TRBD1	TGTGCCAGCAGCTCAGGGGGCGAGCATTACTTC	CASSSGGEHYF
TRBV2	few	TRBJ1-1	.	TGTGCCAGCAATGGCCGGAAAGGGAATAGTCGAGCTGAAGCTTTCTTT	CASNGRKGNSRAEAFF
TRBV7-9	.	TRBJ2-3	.	TGTGCCAGCAGCCTGTCGTACGATACGCAGTATTTT	CASSLSYDTQYF
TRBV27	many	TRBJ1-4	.	TGTGCCAGCAGTTTCAACCCACAGGTGGATAATGAAAAACTGTTTTTT	CASSFNPQVDNEKLFF
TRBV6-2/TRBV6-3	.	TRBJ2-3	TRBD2	TGTGCCAGCAGTTACACTAGCGGGAACACAGATACGCAGTATTTT	CASSYTSGNTDTQYF
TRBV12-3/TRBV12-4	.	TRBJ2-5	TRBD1	TGTGCCAGCAGTTTTGGGACAGGGTTAGGAGAGACCCAGTACTTC	CASSFGTGLGETQYF
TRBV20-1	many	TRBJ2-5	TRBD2	TGCAGTGCTAGGGCCAGCGGGAGAACAGAGACCCAGTACTTC	CSARASGRTETQYF
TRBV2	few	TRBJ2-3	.	TGTGCCAGCACCCTGGGAAGAGGCGGGGGCACAGATACGCAGTATTTT	CASTLGRGGGTDTQYF
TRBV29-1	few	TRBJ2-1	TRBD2	TGCAGCGCGATAGGACTAGCGGGAGGAGGAAATGAGCAGTTCTTC	CSAIGLAGGGNEQFF
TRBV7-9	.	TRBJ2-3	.	TGTGCCAGCAGCTTAGCAGGGATCGGCACAGATACGCAGTATTTT	CASSLAGIGTDTQYF
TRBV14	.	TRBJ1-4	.	TGTGCCAGCAGCCAAGCCAGACAGGCAACTAATGAAAAACTGTTTTTT	CASSQARQATNEKLFF
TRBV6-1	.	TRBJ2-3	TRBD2	TGTGCCAGCAGTCCCTCTAGCGGGAGGACGGATGCAGATACGCAGTATTTT	CASSPSSGRTDADTQYF
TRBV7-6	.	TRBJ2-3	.	TGTGCCAGCAGCTCTTGGACCGGCACAGATACGCAGTATTTT	CASSSWTGTDTQYF